This is a list of T cell receptor beta chains from one sample in a study of cytomegalovirus exposure and HLA in healthy donors. TCRdb's table, derived via immunoSEQ multiplex PCR, lists solely in-frame clones and lacks some. The sample records 150,000 to 200,000 clones, about three quarters being singletons. Input material: PBMCs. Source of these receptors: a female donor in good health and CMV-seronegative. The CDR3 runs from the conserved cysteine through the conserved F or W.

>TRBV20-1|TRBJ2-7
CSAPDSYEQYF
>TRBV18|TRBJ2-7
CASSPQGGPYEQYF
>TRBV5-6|TRBJ1-5
CASSLSGGGNQPQHF
>TRBV6-6|TRBJ2-1
CASTSSSGTKTNEQFF
>TRBV5-1|TRBJ2-3
CASSPWGDGGALTQYF
>TRBV2|TRBJ2-3
CAGQREGPTDTQYF
>TRBV9|TRBJ1-3
CASSVVGASGNTIYF
>TRBV15|TRBJ1-2
CATSRARAGVYGYTF
>TRBV6-1|TRBJ2-3
CASSEARTQGADTQYF
>TRBV5-1|TRBJ1-1
CASSLLMGGGTEAFF
>TRBV15|TRBJ2-7
CATSRDGQAQYF
>TRBV19|TRBJ2-2
CASSPRTGELFF
>TRBV5-1|TRBJ2-1
CASSFSQRKDEQFF
>TRBV6-5|TRBJ1-1
CASSSGQLVAFF
>TRBV19|TRBJ2-4
CASSIRAGTTGIQYF
>TRBV27|TRBJ2-5
CASSSTGQRSAGETQYF
>TRBV2|TRBJ1-4
CASSYIRDRGAVATNEKLFF